This is a list of T cell receptor beta chains from one sample in a study of T-cell memory formation after mild COVID-19. MiXCR, applied by TCRdb to the 5' RACE reads, yields one record per CDR3 protein. The table includes around 160,000 distinct CDR3 sequences, roughly 12% detected once. The sequencing input was PBMCs or a T cell subset sorted from them (not recorded which). Every receptor here comes from a man between 18 and 35 years old who had mild COVID-19 (a few samples of this study predate the infection). Cell type and time point are not known. The CDR3 runs from the conserved cysteine through the conserved F or W. A D gene is named only where the DNA matches it firmly. Clone size appears in some rows only: once, few, many, or a class for an expanded clone.

clone size,J gene,D gene,V gene,CDR3 protein,CDR3 DNA
-,TRBJ2-1,-,TRBV6-2/TRBV6-3,CASSPDRGGNEQFF,TGTGCCAGCAGTCCCGACAGGGGAGGGAATGAGCAGTTCTTC
few,TRBJ2-5,TRBD1,TRBV2,CASVWDRVQTQYF,TGTGCCAGCGTATGGGACAGGGTGCAGACCCAGTACTTC
many,TRBJ1-4,-,TRBV25-1,CASSESKGGEKLFF,TGTGCCAGCAGTGAATCAAAGGGAGGGGAAAAACTGTTTTTT
many,TRBJ2-7,-,TRBV11-2,CASSLSRDKKYF,TGTGCCAGCAGCCTCTCCCGGGACAAGAAGTACTTC
-,TRBJ1-1,-,TRBV12-3/TRBV12-4,CASSRDTREAFF,TGTGCCAGCAGCCGGGACACACGGGAAGCTTTCTTT
many,TRBJ2-1,-,TRBV20-1,CSARGTTHEQFF,TGCAGTGCTAGAGGGACAACCCATGAGCAGTTCTTC
-,TRBJ2-1,TRBD1,TRBV5-1,CASSGTGGAEQFF,TGCGCCAGCAGCGGAACAGGGGGCGCTGAGCAGTTCTTC
few,TRBJ2-3,-,TRBV5-4,CASTRGGPSTDTQYF,TGTGCCAGCACGAGGGGGGGACCTAGCACAGATACGCAGTATTTT
many,TRBJ2-5,-,TRBV5-1,CASSGRQGTSETQYF,TGCGCCAGCAGCGGGCGGCAGGGTACATCGGAGACCCAGTACTTC
-,TRBJ2-5,-,TRBV20-1,CSASGPRGQTQYF,TGCAGTGCTAGTGGGCCCAGAGGGCAGACCCAGTACTTC
many,TRBJ2-2,-,TRBV5-1,CASSLEGAGELFF,TGCGCCAGCAGCTTGGAAGGCGCCGGGGAGCTGTTTTTT
-,TRBJ1-5,TRBD1,TRBV6-2/TRBV6-3,CASSYRTGQNQPQHF,TGTGCCAGCAGTTACCGGACAGGTCAAAATCAGCCCCAGCATTTT
many,TRBJ2-1,TRBD2,TRBV4-1,CASSPLHLREGSDEQFF,TGCGCCAGCAGCCCCCTCCACCTCAGGGAGGGCTCGGATGAGCAGTTCTTC
few,TRBJ2-7,TRBD1,TRBV12-3/TRBV12-4,CASRTRTGQGEQYF,TGTGCCAGCAGGACCCGGACAGGTCAAGGCGAGCAGTACTTC
-,TRBJ1-6,TRBD1,TRBV5-1,CASSFLGTGDSPLHF,TGCGCCAGCAGCTTTTTAGGGACAGGTGATTCACCCCTCCACTTT
few,TRBJ1-1,-,TRBV9,CASSPSGRENTEAFF,TGTGCCAGCAGCCCCTCTGGTAGGGAGAACACTGAAGCTTTCTTT
once,TRBJ2-3,-,TRBV24-1,CATSDFGVEADTQYF,TGTGCCACCAGTGATTTCGGGGTTGAGGCAGATACGCAGTATTTT
-,TRBJ1-1,-,TRBV6-6,CASSPHWENTEAFF,TGTGCCAGCAGTCCACACTGGGAGAACACTGAAGCTTTCTTT
-,TRBJ1-5,TRBD1,TRBV6-5,CASSYHRGNQPQHF,TGTGCCAGCAGTTACCACAGGGGTAATCAGCCCCAGCATTTT
-,TRBJ2-5,-,TRBV3-1,CASSQLQETQYF,TGTGCCAGCAGCCAACTCCAAGAGACCCAGTACTTC
many,TRBJ1-1,-,TRBV7-8,CASSFFGLTEAFF,TGTGCCAGCAGCTTTTTCGGGTTAACTGAAGCTTTCTTT
-,TRBJ2-7,TRBD2,TRBV3-1,CASSPRLAASYEQYF,TGTGCCAGCAGCCCACGACTAGCGGCTTCGTACGAGCAGTACTTC
-,TRBJ2-1,TRBD2,TRBV5-1,CASSLASHSGGYEQFF,TGCGCCAGCAGCTTGGCTTCTCATAGCGGGGGCTATGAGCAGTTCTTC
-,TRBJ1-4,-,TRBV9,CASSVDLQGPNEKLFF,TGTGCCAGCAGCGTAGACCTGCAGGGACCAAATGAAAAACTGTTTTTT
many,TRBJ1-4,-,TRBV20-1,CSARDATNEKLFF,TGCAGTGCTAGAGATGCAACTAATGAAAAACTGTTTTTT
few,TRBJ1-2,-,TRBV12-3/TRBV12-4,CASSRGRVYGYTF,TGTGCCAGCAGCCGCGGGCGGGTTTATGGCTACACCTTC
-,TRBJ2-5,-,TRBV20-1,CSAQRETQYF,TGCAGTGCCCAAAGGGAGACCCAGTACTTC
many,TRBJ2-5,TRBD2,TRBV11-1,CASSPGLAGGQETQYF,TGTGCCAGCAGCCCCGGACTAGCGGGGGGCCAAGAGACCCAGTACTTC
many,TRBJ2-1,TRBD2,TRBV7-2,CASSSQRGLAGSPFF,TGTGCCAGCAGCTCACAAAGGGGGCTAGCGGGGTCCCCGTTCTTC
-,TRBJ2-2,TRBD2,TRBV20-1,CSARVAGGPTGELFF,TGCAGTGCTAGAGTTGCGGGGGGGCCAACCGGGGAGCTGTTTTTT
few,TRBJ1-5,-,TRBV19,CASSIVERQPQHF,TGTGCCAGTAGTATTGTTGAGCGCCAGCCCCAGCATTTT
-,TRBJ2-7,TRBD1,TRBV7-2,CASSYGTGGEQYF,TGTGCCAGCAGCTACGGGACAGGTGGTGAGCAGTACTTC
few,TRBJ2-1,-,TRBV4-3,CASSQDLSFPYNEQFF,TGCGCCAGCAGCCAAGACCTGTCATTTCCCTACAATGAGCAGTTCTTC
few,TRBJ2-2,-,TRBV4-2,CASSQGRQNTGELFF,TGTGCCAGCAGCCAAGGGAGGCAGAACACCGGGGAGCTGTTTTTT
-,TRBJ2-7,-,TRBV5-4,CASSMRDTTYEQYF,TGTGCCAGCAGCATGCGGGACACCACCTACGAGCAGTACTTC
-,TRBJ1-5,-,TRBV10-3,CAISAGDQPQHF,TGTGCCATCAGCGCAGGCGATCAGCCCCAGCATTTT
few,TRBJ2-7,-,TRBV6-5,CASSYSTAHIKQYF,TGTGCCAGCAGTTACTCGACAGCGCATATCAAGCAGTACTTC
many,TRBJ2-3,-,TRBV12-3/TRBV12-4,CASSSGRGNTQYF,TGTGCCAGCAGCTCTGGCCGAGGGAATACGCAGTATTTT
few,TRBJ2-1,-,TRBV9,CASSPEGTGYNEQFF,TGTGCCAGCAGCCCCGAGGGTACAGGGTACAATGAGCAGTTCTTC
-,TRBJ1-1,TRBD1,TRBV6-2/TRBV6-3,CASSKRTGPMNTEAFF,TGTGCCAGCAGTAAACGGACAGGGCCTATGAACACTGAAGCTTTCTTT